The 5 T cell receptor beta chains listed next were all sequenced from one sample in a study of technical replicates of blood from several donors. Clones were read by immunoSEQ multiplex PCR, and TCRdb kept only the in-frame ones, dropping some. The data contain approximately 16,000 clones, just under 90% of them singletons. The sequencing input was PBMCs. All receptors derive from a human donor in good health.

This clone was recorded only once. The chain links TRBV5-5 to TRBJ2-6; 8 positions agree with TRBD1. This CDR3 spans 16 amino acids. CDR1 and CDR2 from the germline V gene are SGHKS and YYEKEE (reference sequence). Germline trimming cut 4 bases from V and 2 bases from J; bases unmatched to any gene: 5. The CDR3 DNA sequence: TGTGCCAGCAGCCAACAGGGGGTAGCTGGGGCCAACGTCCTGACTTTC. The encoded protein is CASSQQGVAGANVLTF.

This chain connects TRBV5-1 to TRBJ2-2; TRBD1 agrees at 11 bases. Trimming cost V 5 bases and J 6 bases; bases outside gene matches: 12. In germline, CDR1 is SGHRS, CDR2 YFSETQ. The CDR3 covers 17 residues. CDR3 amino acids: CASSSNSGTGGSGELFF. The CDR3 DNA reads TGCGCCAGCAGTTCTAACTCCGGGACAGGGGGGTCCGGGGAGCTGTTTTTT.

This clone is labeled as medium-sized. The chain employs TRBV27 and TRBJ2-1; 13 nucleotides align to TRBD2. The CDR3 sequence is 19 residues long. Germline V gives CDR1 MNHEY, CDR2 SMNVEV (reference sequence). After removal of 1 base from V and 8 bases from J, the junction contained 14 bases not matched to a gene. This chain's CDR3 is CASSLFGLAGEWGRDEQFF. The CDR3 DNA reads TGTGCCAGCAGTTTATTCGGACTAGCGGGAGAGTGGGGAAGGGATGAGCAGTTCTTC.

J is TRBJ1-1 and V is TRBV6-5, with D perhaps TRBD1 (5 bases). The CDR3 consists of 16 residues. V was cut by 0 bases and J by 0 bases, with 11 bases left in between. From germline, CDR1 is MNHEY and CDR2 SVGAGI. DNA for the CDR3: TGTGCCAGCAGTTACTCGGGGCGGGGCATGAACACTGAAGCTTTCTTT. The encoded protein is CASSYSGRGMNTEAFF.

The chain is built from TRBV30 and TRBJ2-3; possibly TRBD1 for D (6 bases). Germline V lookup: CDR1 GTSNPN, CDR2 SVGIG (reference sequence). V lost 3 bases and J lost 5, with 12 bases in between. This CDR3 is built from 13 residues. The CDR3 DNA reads TGTGCCTGGAGCCGGGGACATCTAGATACGCAGTATTTT. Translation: CAWSRGHLDTQYF.